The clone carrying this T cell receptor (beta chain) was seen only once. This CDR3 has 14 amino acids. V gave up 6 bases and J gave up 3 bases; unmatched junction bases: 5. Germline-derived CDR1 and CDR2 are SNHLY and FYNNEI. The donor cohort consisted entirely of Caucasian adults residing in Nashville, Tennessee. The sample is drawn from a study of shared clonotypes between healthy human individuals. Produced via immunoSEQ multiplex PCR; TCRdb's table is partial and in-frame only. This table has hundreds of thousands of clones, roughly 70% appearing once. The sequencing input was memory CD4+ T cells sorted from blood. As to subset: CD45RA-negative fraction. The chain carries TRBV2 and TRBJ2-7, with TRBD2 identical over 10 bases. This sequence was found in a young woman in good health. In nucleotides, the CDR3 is TGTGCCAGCAGGTCCGGGACTAGCGACTACGAGCAGTACTTC. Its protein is CASRSGTSDYEQYF.